This entry concerns a single TCR beta chain. The antigen it recognizes is unknown. The record originates from a study of CXCR3-negative and CXCR3-positive naive CD8 T cells (dated by TCRdb to about 2019). For the study in its entirety: In total, about 130 million TRB reads were obtained, which works out to roughly 1.5 +/- 0.3 million reads per library. Diversity and physicochemical repertoire analyses were performed on some eleven donors pooled from two independent experiments. TRBV-TRBJ cluster analysis included naive subsets from roughly 5 donors and memory cells from 3 donors.

The run used a NextSeq 550. The Human TCR Profiling Kit (MiLaboratory) was used to make UMI-labeled 5' RACE TRB cDNA libraries. cDNA synthesis used the entire amount of extracted RNA, and PCR amplification then used the entire amount of cDNA produced. Libraries were prepared in parallel using an identical number of PCR cycles. Concerning the study's data processing: About 50,000 +/- 10,000 unique UMI-labeled TRB cDNA molecules per library were extracted with MIGEC and MiXCR, with at least two reads per UMI required. On average, about 40,000 +/- 10,000 functional in-frame TRB CDR3 nucleotide clonotypes lacking stop codons were found per library. After downsampling to 5000 UMI-labeled TRB molecules per sample, diversity metrics, including normalized Shannon-Wiener and Chao1, were computed in VDJtools. VDJtools was used to calculate clonotype-size-weighted physicochemical properties of the central five CDR3 residues, namely interaction energy, strength, volume and Kidera factor 4. Reads reprocessed by TCRdb are summarized as one entry per CDR3 protein sequence, and DNA is absent. Here the V and J calls rest on TCRdb's processing, not on the authors' analysis. This sample's table lists 20,000 to 30,000 distinct CDR3 sequences. The ten largest clonotypes hold approximately 2.8% of the sample.

Study-wide findings and limitations: TRB CDR3s from CXCR3-positive naive cells showed higher hydrophobicity (lower Kidera factor 4), lower energy, and higher strength and volume indices than CXCR3-negative naive cells. Both naive subsets had comparably high repertoire diversity, while memory CD8+ T cells had much lower repertoire diversity. Because CXCR3 expression was partially decreased after cryopreservation, freshly isolated PBMCs were used for most assays. Surface CD5, linked to self-reactivity in mice, was comparable between naive subsets; TCR interaction strength was therefore also inferred from TRB CDR3 physicochemical properties. TRBV-TRBJ usage was similar between naive CXCR3-negative and CXCR3-positive cells from the same donor, while memory cells showed distinct patterns.

The CDR3 has 14 amino acids, counting the end cysteine and phenylalanine. The entry carries no DNA sequence. The germline V gene supplies CDR1 MDHEN and CDR2 SYDVKM. For each CD8+ T cell subset, flow sorting was done in triplicate, and 300,000 to 350,000 cells per subset went directly into RLT lysis buffer. Naive CD8+ T cells were defined stringently as CD45RO-CCR7+CD27+CD95- to exclude memory contaminants. Peripheral blood mononuclear cells were isolated from buffy coats using standard density gradient centrifugation. Naive CXCR3-negative and CXCR3-positive CD8+ T cells were flow-sorted using a FACSAria III. Total RNA was extracted from sorted cells using an RNeasy Mini Kit.

The rearranged chain carries TRBV28 and TRBJ2-7. The sequencing sample was made of naive CXCR3- CD8+ T cells from blood. The label giving this sample's cell subset or site can be read as: CD45RO-CCR7+CD27+CD95- naive CD8+ T cells lacking CXCR3 (TNR3-). This sequence originates from a human donor in good health. Some clones in this sample may be carry-over from other donors' samples. The CDR3 reads CASSYTLSSYEQYF.